These 29 T cell receptor beta chains were sequenced from one sample in a study of early T cells in non-severe SARS-CoV-2 infection. TCRdb called the 5' RACE reads again in MiXCR, with one record for every CDR3 protein. The repertoire has tens of thousands of distinct CDR3 sequences, under 4.5% of them found once; the top ten carry about 6%. The sample taken for sequencing was whole blood. The receptor set was obtained from an adult who was a healthcare worker with PCR-confirmed SARS-CoV-2 infection or an uninfected control (not recorded which).

The chain recombines TRBV5-4 with TRBJ2-3; D gene ambiguous. This CDR3 has 14 residues. The germline CDR1 and CDR2 sequences are SGHNT and YYREEE (reference sequence). The V end was cut by 4 bases, the J end by 3 bases, with 12 bases between. The CDR3 spells CASSPESWTDTQYF. CDR3 nucleotide sequence: TGTGCCAGCAGCCCCGAAAGTTGGACAGATACGCAGTATTTT.

This clonotype was recorded at least ten times. This chain connects TRBV24-1 to TRBJ2-1, with D perhaps TRBD1 (5 bases). Per the germline V gene, CDR1 is KGHDR and CDR2 is SFDVKD. The germline V and J ends were trimmed by 9 bases and 8 bases, with 10 bases remaining between them. The CDR3 has 11 amino acids. The CDR3 protein is CATERGDEQFF. DNA for the CDR3: TGTGCCACCGAAAGGGGCGATGAGCAGTTCTTC.

The sample holds many counts of this clonotype. The J gene is TRBJ2-7, the V gene TRBV29-1; the D gene is possibly TRBD2 (6 bases). This CDR3 contains 17 residues. Trimming removed 2 bases from V and 3 bases from J, with 23 bases in between. From germline, CDR1 is SQVTM and CDR2 ANQGSEA. In DNA, the CDR3 is TGCAGCGTTGAATCCAGGAGGGTCGGTGGAAGATTCTACGAGCAGTACTTC. This translates into CSVESRRVGGRFYEQYF.

In this sample, this clonotype turned up many times. The genes are TRBV20-1 and TRBJ1-3; D not certain. This CDR3 spans 13 amino acids. With 1 base removed from V and 0 bases from J, the gap between germline ends came to 4 bases. Germline CDR1 and CDR2: DFQATT and SNEGSKA (reference sequence). The CDR3 spells CSARGVSGNTIYF. The CDR3 region has the DNA TGCAGTGCTAGAGGAGTCTCTGGAAACACCATATATTTT.

This clonotype was observed many times. V and J are TRBV11-2 and TRBJ2-3; 11 positions match TRBD2. This CDR3 spans 18 amino acids. Germline trimming cut 4 bases from V and 5 bases from J; bases unmatched to any gene: 14. Per germline, CDR1 SGHAT and CDR2 FQNNGV. The CDR3 protein is CASSSSFIFSGGGDTQYF. In DNA, the CDR3 is TGTGCCAGCAGCTCGTCCTTCATATTTAGCGGGGGGGGAGATACGCAGTATTTT.

A few counts support this clonotype. The rearrangement links TRBV4-3 to TRBJ2-5, with D perhaps given as TRBD1 or TRBD2 (5 bases each). Germline V CDR1 and CDR2: LGHNA, YSLEER. V lost 1 base and J 1 base, leaving 13 bases between the germline ends. The CDR3 is made up of 16 amino acids. This CDR3 reads CASSQVRRDGQETQYF. CDR3 nucleotide sequence: TGCGCCAGCAGCCAAGTACGCCGGGACGGCCAAGAGACCCAGTACTTC.

This clonotype was detected a few times. This chain uses TRBV7-3 with TRBJ2-2; 7 bases align to TRBD2. Germline V gene lookup returns CDR1 SGHTA and CDR2 FQGTGA. The CDR3 sequence is 15 residues long. Trimming at V came to 2 bases and at J to 1 base, leaving 1 base not matched to a gene. The CDR3 loop is CASSLGGRNTGELFF. The CDR3 DNA reads TGTGCCAGCAGCTTAGGCGGGAGGAACACCGGGGAGCTGTTTTTT.

This clonotype has a count of ten or more. This chain connects TRBV20-1 to TRBJ1-2; possible D gene TRBD1, 6 bases. V was clipped by 0 bases and J by 7 bases, with 9 bases between them. This CDR3 spans 12 amino acids. CDR1 and CDR2 (germline): DFQATT, SNEGSKA (reference sequence). The CDR3 spells CSARDGGSGYTF. The CDR3 region has the DNA TGCAGTGCTAGAGACGGGGGCAGTGGCTACACCTTC.

The sample holds many counts of this clonotype. The chain couples TRBV19 to TRBJ2-5, with TRBD2 matching over 10 bases. The CDR3 runs 18 residues. The germline V gene encodes CDR1 LNHDA and CDR2 SQIVND (reference sequence). After removal of 3 bases from V and 1 base from J, the junction contained 11 bases not matched to a gene. The CDR3 coding sequence is TGTGCCAGTAGTATCCCGCTAGCGGGAGTGAGGGCCCAAGAGACCCAGTACTTC. Protein: CASSIPLAGVRAQETQYF. The complete variable domain, with remaining parts taken from reference TRBV19 and TRBJ2-5, reads DGGITQSPKYLFRKEGQNVTLSCEQNLNHDAMYWYRQDPGQGLRLIYYSQIVNDFQKGDIAEGYSVSREKKESFPLTVTSAQKNPTAFYLCASSIPLAGVRAQETQYFGPGTRLLVL.

The sample holds many counts of this clonotype. At one end the junction does not follow the germline gene, possibly because of a read error. V usage is TRBV7-7 and J usage is TRBJ1-4; the D is unclear. Germline V gene data show CDR1 as SSHAT and CDR2 as FNYEAQ (reference sequence). This CDR3 is 13 amino acids long. The CDR3 region is CASSLGRNEKLFF. The CDR3 DNA sequence: TGTGCTAGCAGCTTAGGGCGGAATGAAAAACTGTTTTTT.

This clonotype was detected many times. The chain is built from TRBV4-2 and TRBJ2-7; 9 bases agree with TRBD1. Germline CDR1 reads LGHNA; CDR2 reads YNFKEQ. V lost 1 base to trimming and J lost 3 bases; unmatched junction nucleotides: 7. CDR3 length equals 16 residues. The CDR3 protein is CASSQGRDREGYEQYF. The CDR3 DNA follows: TGTGCCAGCAGCCAAGGTCGGGACAGGGAAGGCTACGAGCAGTACTTC.

This clonotype was seen more than once but under ten times. The gene calls are TRBV7-9 and TRBJ2-7; a possible D gene is TRBD1 (5 bases). This CDR3 is 15 amino acids long. Germline assignment: CDR1 SEHNR and CDR2 FQNEAQ (reference sequence). V was cut by 5 bases and J by 2 bases, with 16 bases left in between. Here the CDR3 DNA reads TGTGCCAGCAGCCAAAATCCGACAGAGACCTACGAGCAGTACTTC. This translates into CASSQNPTETYEQYF.

This clonotype was found many times. The DNA for the CDR3 is TGTGCCAGCACAGGGATAGATGAAAAACTGTTTTTT. Residues: CASTGIDEKLFF. This sequence joins TRBV28 and TRBJ1-4, with D perhaps matching TRBD1 (5 bases). The germline V gene encodes CDR1 MDHEN and CDR2 SYDVKM. V lost 7 bases, J lost 6 bases, and 9 bases lay in between. This CDR3 contains 12 residues.

This clonotype was seen ten or more times. The genes are TRBV11-3 and TRBJ1-1; a possible D gene is TRBD1 (5 bases). Germline-derived CDR1 and CDR2 are SGHNT and YENEEA. The CDR3 loop spans 13 amino acids. Trimming cost V 0 bases and J 8 bases, with 10 bases left between them. CDR3 loop: CASSLDQRTEAFF. Written as DNA, the CDR3 is TGTGCCAGCAGCTTAGATCAGCGGACAGAAGCTTTCTTT.

In this sample, this clonotype turned up many times. The V call is TRBV7-2, the J call TRBJ1-2; 10 bases are a match to TRBD1. CDR1 is SGHTA and CDR2 is FQGNSA in the germline V gene. This CDR3 is built from 14 residues. J was trimmed by 8 bases and V by 4 bases; bases with no gene match: 7. This chain's CDR3 is CASSSRTGGQGYTF. The DNA of the CDR3 is TGTGCCAGCAGCTCCAGGACAGGGGGACAAGGCTACACCTTC. The full variable domain, its missing parts supplied by reference TRBV7-2 and TRBJ1-2, is GAGVSQSPSNKVTEKGKDVELRCDPISGHTALYWYRQSLGQGLEFLIYFQGNSAPDKSGLPSDRFSAERTGGSVSTLTIQRTQQEDSAVYLCASSSRTGGQGYTFGSGTRLTVV.

This clonotype came up many times. This sequence joins TRBV28 and TRBJ2-3; unclear D gene. V was shortened by 5 bases and J by 2 bases, with 11 bases between the two germline ends. The CDR3 is 14 amino acids. Germline V gene lookup returns CDR1 MDHEN and CDR2 SYDVKM. CDR3 sequence: CASSHSRFTDTQYF. CDR3 coding DNA: TGTGCCAGCAGTCACTCAAGGTTCACAGATACGCAGTATTTT.

This clonotype has at least ten counts. V gene TRBV7-6 combines with J gene TRBJ1-2; the D gene is possibly TRBD1 (6 bases). Germline assignment: CDR1 SGHVS and CDR2 FNYEAQ. CDR3 size: 11 residues. V was pared by 5 bases and J by 10 bases, with 11 bases between. The CDR3 sequence: CASSADSIYTF. DNA of the CDR3: TGTGCCAGCAGCGCGGACAGCATCTACACCTTC.

The sample holds many counts of this clonotype. V is TRBV10-1 and J is TRBJ2-1; 10 positions agree with TRBD2. From germline, CDR1 is WNHNN and CDR2 SYGVQD (reference sequence). V shed 3 bases and J 6 bases; nucleotides not matched to a gene: 5. The CDR3 is made up of 15 amino acids. DNA of the CDR3: TGCGCCAGCAGTGAAGCTAGCGGGAGAGGCAATGAGCAGTTCTTC. It is translated as CASSEASGRGNEQFF.

This clonotype has a count of ten or more. The chain uses TRBV7-2 and TRBJ2-1; D might be TRBD1 (5 bases). The CDR3 extends over 14 amino acids. In germline, CDR1 is SGHTA, CDR2 FQGNSA. The ends were cut back, 1 base at V and 7 bases at J, with 11 bases in the middle. CDR3: CASSLVGVANEQFF. The CDR3 DNA is TGTGCCAGCAGCTTAGTAGGGGTTGCGAATGAGCAGTTCTTC.

This clonotype was picked up many times. The V call is TRBV18, the J call TRBJ2-5; 7 bases align to TRBD2. The V and J ends lost 2 bases and 2 bases, in that order; junction bases with no gene match: 8. The CDR3 loop spans 16 amino acids. Germline CDR1 reads KGHSH; CDR2 reads LQKENI. The CDR3 here is CASSPILASGQETQYF. In DNA, the CDR3 is TGTGCCAGCTCACCAATCTTGGCTAGCGGACAAGAGACCCAGTACTTC.

This clonotype was recorded many times. The chain joins TRBV20-1 to TRBJ2-5, with 9 bases aligning to TRBD2. The J segment lost 6 bases and the V segment lost 5 bases, leaving 4 bases of the junction unmatched. Looked up from germline, CDR1 is DFQATT and CDR2 is SNEGSKA (reference sequence). This CDR3 has 12 residues. CDR3 sequence reads: CSAFSGGKTQYF. CDR3 nucleotide sequence: TGCAGTGCTTTTAGCGGGGGAAAGACCCAGTACTTC.

This clonotype was seen many times. This chain joins TRBV19 and TRBJ2-3, with D unresolved. Trimming pared 5 bases from V and 0 bases from J, leaving 15 bases between. Germline values: CDR1 LNHDA, CDR2 SQIVND (reference sequence). The CDR3 is 16 amino acids. The CDR3 sequence is CASSPAGLASTDTQYF. The CDR3 DNA follows: TGTGCCAGTAGTCCCGCCGGGCTGGCGAGCACAGATACGCAGTATTTT. Full variable domain (outside the CDR3, taken from reference TRBV19 and TRBJ2-3): DGGITQSPKYLFRKEGQNVTLSCEQNLNHDAMYWYRQDPGQGLRLIYYSQIVNDFQKGDIAEGYSVSREKKESFPLTVTSAQKNPTAFYLCASSPAGLASTDTQYFGPGTRLTVL.

There are a few counts of this clonotype. V usage is TRBV5-1 and J usage is TRBJ2-2; TRBD2 agrees at 7 bases. This CDR3 is 14 amino acids long. Germline V gives CDR1 SGHRS, CDR2 YFSETQ. V was clipped by 0 bases and J by 7 bases; unmatched bases: 3. In DNA form, the CDR3 reads TGCGCCAGCAGCTTGGATCCTAGCGGCGGGGAGCTGTTTTTT. It is translated as CASSLDPSGGELFF.

This clonotype was found many times. The J gene is TRBJ2-5, the V gene TRBV15; 7 nucleotides line up with TRBD1. Per the germline V gene, CDR1 is LNHNV and CDR2 is YYDKDF (reference sequence). The CDR3 loop spans 17 amino acids. V lost 0 bases and J lost 4; bases outside the gene matches: 11. CDR3 protein: CATSRDSKGALLETQYF. CDR3 sequence (DNA): TGTGCCACCAGCAGAGATAGTAAGGGGGCTCTTTTAGAGACCCAGTACTTC.

This clonotype was detected many times. This chain connects TRBV7-9 to TRBJ2-1, with 10 bases lining up with TRBD2. With V trimmed by 3 bases and J by 1 base, 3 bases remained unmatched. The CDR3 runs 16 residues. Per germline, CDR1 SEHNR and CDR2 FQNEAQ (reference sequence). The CDR3 protein is CASSFTSGKSYNEQFF. CDR3 nucleotides: TGTGCCAGCAGCTTCACTAGCGGGAAGTCCTACAATGAGCAGTTCTTC.

This clonotype was observed a handful of times. The chain recombines TRBV29-1 with TRBJ2-7; 9 bases are shared with TRBD1. The V and J ends lost 5 bases and 7 bases, in that order; junction bases with no gene match: 9. Germline loops: CDR1 SQVTM, CDR2 ANQGSEA. The CDR3 length is 13 residues. The CDR3 loop reads CSVNRGQGGEQYF. In nucleotides, the CDR3 is TGCAGCGTTAACCGGGGACAGGGAGGGGAGCAGTACTTC.

In its sample, this clonotype was seen many times. The rearrangement uses TRBV7-9 and TRBJ2-2; weak D call: TRBD2 (6 bases). The V and J ends lost 1 base and 5 bases respectively, with 8 bases between them. The CDR3 covers 14 residues. CDR1 SEHNR and CDR2 FQNEAQ come from the germline V gene (reference sequence). The CDR3 region has the DNA TGTGCCAGCAGCTTAGTCGGGAGTACCGGGGAGCTGTTTTTT. Its protein product is CASSLVGSTGELFF. The full variable domain, its missing parts supplied by reference TRBV7-9 and TRBJ2-2, is DTGVSQNPRHKITKRGQNVTFRCDPISEHNRLYWYRQTLGQGPEFLTYFQNEAQLEKSRLLSDRFSAERPKGSFSTLEIQRTEQGDSAMYLCASSLVGSTGELFFGEGSRLTVL.

In this sample, this clonotype turned up many times. The rearrangement links TRBV6-2 or TRBV6-3 to TRBJ2-5; no clear D. From germline, CDR1 is MNHEY and CDR2 SVGEGT. With 2 bases removed from V and 3 bases from J, the gap between germline ends came to 7 bases. This CDR3 contains 13 residues. CDR3 sequence: CASSYTPEETQYF. The CDR3 bases are TGTGCCAGCAGTTACACCCCTGAAGAGACCCAGTACTTC.

This clonotype was counted at least ten times. The chain employs TRBV18 and TRBJ2-7, with D uncertain. Germline values: CDR1 KGHSH, CDR2 LQKENI. The CDR3 length is 16 residues. V shed 4 bases and J shed 0 bases, with 16 bases lying between them. The CDR3 loop reads CASSRENPLSSYEQYF. CDR3 bases: TGTGCCAGCTCACGAGAAAACCCTTTAAGCTCCTACGAGCAGTACTTC.